The rows below give T cell receptor beta chains drawn from one sample of a study of blood T cell repertoires in COVID-19. Profiling relied on immunoSEQ multiplex PCR, and the TCRdb table lists in-frame clones only, not all of them. The sample yields roughly 280,000 clones, around nine tenths seen once. Sequencing was carried out using peripheral blood. The receptor source for this set is a man aged 25-45 years with active or convalescent COVID-19. Both conserved end residues are part of each CDR3. The D gene is left open where the match is weak. Size tells how often a clone was seen (once, few, many) or the class of an expanded clone, and some rows leave it out.

J: TRBJ1-1
D: -
V: TRBV27
size: once
CDR3: CASRVWGGTEAFF
DNA: TGTGCCAGCAGGGTCTGGGGGGGCACTGAAGCTTTCTTT

J: TRBJ1-4
D: TRBD1
V: TRBV11-2
size: -
CDR3: CASRSGQGGLGTNEKLFF
DNA: TGTGCCAGCAGAAGTGGACAGGGGGGTCTAGGAACTAATGAAAAACTGTTTTTT

J: TRBJ1-5
D: -
V: TRBV5-6
size: -
CDR3: CASSRLDGKDQPQHF
DNA: TGTGCCAGCAGCCGGTTGGACGGGAAAGATCAGCCCCAGCATTTT

J: TRBJ2-3
D: -
V: TRBV11-3
size: -
CDR3: CASSLASGADTQYF
DNA: TGTGCCAGCAGCTTAGCTTCCGGGGCAGATACGCAGTATTTT

J: TRBJ1-1
D: -
V: TRBV11-3
size: -
CDR3: CASSLGGQSHTEAFF
DNA: TGTGCCAGCAGCTTAGGTGGACAGTCTCACACTGAAGCTTTCTTT

J: TRBJ2-5
D: TRBD1
V: TRBV30
size: -
CDR3: CAWQLTGDGQYF
DNA: TGTGCCTGGCAATTGACAGGGGATGGCCAGTACTTC

J: TRBJ1-2
D: -
V: TRBV30
size: once
CDR3: CAWTSRGGSYGYTF
DNA: TGTGCCTGGACGTCGAGGGGGGGAAGCTATGGCTACACCTTC

J: TRBJ1-2
D: TRBD1
V: TRBV6-6
size: -
CDR3: CASSSGQGSYGYTF
DNA: TGTGCCAGCAGTTCGGGACAGGGGAGCTATGGCTACACCTTC

J: TRBJ1-5
D: -
V: TRBV7-6
size: -
CDR3: CASSTGYAQPQHF
DNA: TGTGCCAGCAGCACAGGGTATGCCCAGCCCCAGCATTTT

J: TRBJ1-5
D: TRBD1
V: TRBV19
size: -
CDR3: CASTRGSGRGAWWPQHF
DNA: TGTGCCAGTACCAGGGGGTCCGGCAGGGGAGCTTGGTGGCCCCAGCATTTT

J: TRBJ1-1
D: -
V: TRBV7-3
size: -
CDR3: CASSANPAGTEAFF
DNA: TGTGCCAGCAGCGCAAATCCCGCGGGCACTGAAGCTTTCTTT

J: TRBJ1-2
D: TRBD1
V: TRBV6-1
size: -
CDR3: CASSDRTGAANYGYTF
DNA: TGTGCCAGCAGTGACCGGACAGGGGCTGCAAACTATGGCTACACCTTC

J: TRBJ1-6
D: -
V: TRBV14
size: -
CDR3: CASSQLGSSYNSPLHF
DNA: TGTGCCAGCAGCCAACTGGGCAGCTCCTATAATTCACCCCTCCACTTT

J: TRBJ2-3
D: TRBD2
V: TRBV4-3
size: -
CDR3: CASSQDHGVGRGPDTQYF
DNA: TGCGCCAGCAGCCAAGATCATGGAGTCGGGAGGGGACCAGATACGCAGTATTTT

J: TRBJ1-1
D: -
V: TRBV5-6
size: -
CDR3: CASSIREGTEAFF
DNA: TGTGCCAGCAGCATCAGGGAGGGGACTGAAGCTTTCTTT

J: TRBJ1-6
D: -
V: TRBV6-1
size: -
CDR3: CASSEATGPNNSPLHF
DNA: TGTGCCAGCAGTGAAGCTACAGGACCGAATAATTCACCCCTCCACTTT

J: TRBJ1-5
D: TRBD1
V: TRBV18
size: -
CDR3: CASLAEGQGDNQPQHF
DNA: TGTGCCAGCTTGGCCGAGGGACAGGGCGACAATCAGCCCCAGCATTTT

J: TRBJ1-2
D: -
V: TRBV5-6
size: -
CDR3: CASSPRPSRVDGYTF
DNA: TGTGCCAGCAGCCCGCGACCCTCTAGAGTTGATGGCTACACCTTC

J: TRBJ2-5
D: -
V: TRBV10-1
size: -
CDR3: CASSDHVSGGRSETQYF
DNA: TGCGCCAGCAGTGATCATGTTAGCGGAGGGCGATCGGAGACCCAGTACTTC

J: TRBJ1-1
D: -
V: TRBV7-9
size: -
CDR3: CASRPYRDFMNTEAFF
DNA: TGTGCCAGCAGGCCATACAGGGATTTCATGAACACTGAAGCTTTCTTT

J: TRBJ1-1
D: -
V: TRBV9
size: -
CDR3: CASSGNGGTEAFF
DNA: TGTGCCAGCAGCGGGAACGGGGGCACTGAAGCTTTCTTT

J: TRBJ2-3
D: TRBD1
V: TRBV18
size: -
CDR3: CASSLGQSSSTDTQYF
DNA: TGTGCCAGCTCACTGGGACAGAGCTCTAGCACAGATACGCAGTATTTT

J: TRBJ1-2
D: TRBD1
V: TRBV10-3
size: -
CDR3: CATTGTGKHGYTF
DNA: TGTGCCACGACCGGGACAGGGAAGCATGGCTACACCTTC